Presented here are 30 T cell receptor beta chains from one specimen sequenced in a study of cytomegalovirus exposure and HLA in healthy donors. The data were produced by immunoSEQ multiplex PCR, yet TCRdb's version contains in-frame clones alone and is incomplete. The sample lists 100,000 to 150,000 clones; 75% to 90% were seen once. Specimen: PBMCs. The receptors come from a woman between 18 and 29 years old in good health and CMV-seronegative.

The V call is TRBV11-2, the J call TRBJ1-4; D is unresolved. The CDR3 length is 16 residues. Germline V lookup: CDR1 SGHAT, CDR2 FQNNGV. Trimming took 0 bases from V and 7 from J, leaving 15 bases between them. CDR3 nucleotide sequence: TGTGCCAGCAGCTTAGATCGAGGAGGTTCGGGTGAAAAACTGTTTTTT. Residues: CASSLDRGGSGEKLFF.

The J gene is TRBJ2-5, the V gene TRBV30; 8 nucleotides align to TRBD2. The germline V gene has CDR1 GTSNPN and CDR2 SVGIG (reference sequence). V lost 4 bases, J lost 5 bases, and 6 bases stayed unmatched. The CDR3 has 13 residues. DNA for the CDR3: TGTGCCTGGATTCCAACGGGGGGGGAGACCCAGTACTTC. Translated: CAWIPTGGETQYF.

This chain links TRBV15 with TRBJ2-3, with 11 bases identical to TRBD1. Trimming took 1 base from V and 4 from J; bases not matched to a gene: 10. The germline V gene encodes CDR1 LNHNV and CDR2 YYDKDF (reference sequence). There are 18 residues in the CDR3. The CDR3 region is CATSRGDWTGGVADTQYF. In DNA, the CDR3 is TGTGCCACCAGCAGAGGAGATTGGACAGGGGGCGTCGCAGATACGCAGTATTTT.

V and J are TRBV5-4 and TRBJ1-2; D gene unclear. The CDR3 is made up of 14 amino acids. Trimming shortened V by 2 bases and J by 3 bases, and 11 bases separated the two germline ends. From germline, CDR1 is SGHNT and CDR2 YYREEE (reference sequence). The CDR3 region is CASSFRQVDYGYTF. CDR3 coding DNA: TGTGCCAGCAGCTTTAGGCAGGTTGACTATGGCTACACCTTC.

The chain is built from TRBV5-1 and TRBJ2-7; 11 bases map to TRBD2. After removal of 4 bases from V and 3 bases from J, the junction contained 3 bases not matched to a gene. The CDR3 has 14 amino acids. Germline V CDR1 and CDR2: SGHRS, YFSETQ. Here the CDR3 reads CASSTTSGSYEQYF. CDR3 in DNA: TGCGCCAGCAGCACAACTAGCGGGAGCTACGAGCAGTACTTC. Combining the CDR3 with reference TRBV5-1 and TRBJ2-7 gives the whole variable domain KAGVTQTPRYLIKTRGQQVTLSCSPISGHRSVSWYQQTPGQGLQFLFEYFSETQRNKGNFPGRFSGRQFSNSRSEMNVSTLELGDSALYLCASSTTSGSYEQYFGPGTRLTVT.

This chain links TRBV19 with TRBJ2-7, with D perhaps TRBD1 (6 bases). Germline V gene sequence: CDR1 LNHDA, CDR2 SQIVND (reference sequence). The V end lost 6 bases, the J end lost 3 bases, and 12 bases lay between the germline ends. The CDR3 runs to 13 residues. The CDR3 bases are TGTGCCAGTAGCGCGACAGGCTTCTACGAGCAGTACTTC. Translation: CASSATGFYEQYF.

This chain uses TRBV4-2 with TRBJ2-3; 12 bases fit TRBD2. The CDR3 sequence is 17 residues long. Germline lookup yields CDR1 LGHNA and CDR2 YNFKEQ. The V gene end was trimmed by 4 bases and the J gene end by 2 bases; junction bases not matched to a gene: 7. CDR3 in amino acids: CASSPTTSGGNTDTQYF. The CDR3 nucleotides are TGTGCCAGCAGCCCAACTACTAGCGGGGGGAACACAGATACGCAGTATTTT.

The rearrangement joins TRBV2 to TRBJ2-7; TRBD2 might be the D (6 bases). CDR3 length: 14 amino acids. The V end was cut by 6 bases, the J end by 6 bases, with 18 bases between. Germline lookup yields CDR1 SNHLY and CDR2 FYNNEI. This CDR3 is CASRPRWGEREQYF. In DNA, the CDR3 is TGTGCCAGCAGGCCCAGATGGGGGGAACGCGAGCAGTACTTC.

The J gene is TRBJ2-7, the V gene TRBV10-3; 13 bases are a match to TRBD2. J gave up 6 bases and V 2 bases, and 4 bases lay outside the gene matches. The germline V gene has CDR1 ENHRY and CDR2 SYGVKD. The CDR3 has 15 amino acids. CDR3 sequence reads: CAISERTSGSSEQYF. The CDR3 bases are TGTGCCATCAGTGAGAGGACTAGCGGGAGTAGCGAGCAGTACTTC.

The J gene is TRBJ2-7, the V gene TRBV6-1; 10 bases are shared with TRBD1. The germline V gene encodes CDR1 MNHNS and CDR2 SASEGT. V lost 2 bases and J lost 2; bases outside the gene matches: 9. This CDR3 spans 17 amino acids. The CDR3 coding sequence is TGTGCCAGCAGTGAACCTTGGGGACAGGGGATCCCCTACGAGCAGTACTTC. Translation gives CASSEPWGQGIPYEQYF.

The chain recombines TRBV9 with TRBJ2-3; unclear D gene. CDR1 SGDLS and CDR2 YYNGEE come from the germline V gene. This CDR3 comprises 16 residues. V lost 0 bases to trimming and J lost 0 bases, with 11 bases between them. In DNA form, the CDR3 reads TGTGCCAGCAGCGTAGACTGGTTAGAGAGCACAGATACGCAGTATTTT. Its protein product is CASSVDWLESTDTQYF.

The CDR3 nucleotides read TGCGCCAGCAGCCCGGGGACTACCCTACCGTCCTACGAGCAGTACTTC. Amino acids: CASSPGTTLPSYEQYF. The chain combines TRBV5-1 with TRBJ2-7, with 7 nucleotides matching TRBD2. The CDR3 contains 16 residues. Germline-derived CDR1 and CDR2 are SGHRS and YFSETQ. The V gene end was trimmed by 4 bases and the J gene end by 1 base; junction bases not matched to a gene: 11.

The V call is TRBV5-1, the J call TRBJ1-4, with D maybe TRBD1 (6 bases). Trimming pared 2 bases from V and 8 bases from J, leaving 16 bases between. The CDR3 is made up of 15 amino acids. CDR1 SGHRS and CDR2 YFSETQ come from the germline V gene. The CDR3 DNA reads TGCGCCAGCAGCTTAACAGGGATTGGGAACGAAAAACTGTTTTTT. Encoded protein: CASSLTGIGNEKLFF.

The rearrangement joins TRBV18 to TRBJ2-7, with 7 nucleotides matching TRBD1. The CDR3 contains 14 residues. Germline CDR1 KGHSH, CDR2 LQKENI. Losses at the gene ends were 3 bases for V and 5 bases for J; bases not matched to a gene: 7. The CDR3, as DNA: TGTGCCAGCTCACCCGACAGGGCCCCCCACGAGCAGTACTTC. It is translated as CASSPDRAPHEQYF.

The chain links TRBV7-8 to TRBJ2-7; D uncertain. Deletions cut 5 bases from V and 0 bases from J, with 14 bases between. CDR1 is SGHVS, CDR2 FQNEAQ, per germline. The CDR3 consists of 15 residues. The CDR3 DNA reads as TGTGCCAGCAGCCCCTCTGCGGATAGCTCCTACGAGCAGTACTTC. This gives the protein CASSPSADSSYEQYF.

The V and J genes are TRBV6-1 and TRBJ2-3; D gene uncertain. V was clipped by 1 base and J by 2 bases, with 13 bases between them. Germline V lookup: CDR1 MNHNS, CDR2 SASEGT. The CDR3 covers 16 residues. For the CDR3, the DNA is TGTGCCAGCAGTGAAGAAAGGATAGCAACCACAGATACGCAGTATTTT. As protein: CASSEERIATTDTQYF.

The chain joins TRBV10-3 to TRBJ2-7; 7 positions agree with TRBD1. The ends lost 4 bases at V and 0 bases at J; junction bases unmatched: 9. Germline loops: CDR1 ENHRY, CDR2 SYGVKD. The CDR3 totals 16 residues. CDR3 DNA sequence: TGTGCCATCAGTGGATCAGGGACAGACAGCTCCTACGAGCAGTACTTC. Residues: CAISGSGTDSSYEQYF.

V is TRBV27 and J is TRBJ1-4; 8 bases fit TRBD1. Losses at the gene ends were 2 bases for V and 8 bases for J; bases not matched to a gene: 10. The germline CDR1 and CDR2 sequences are MNHEY and SMNVEV (reference sequence). CDR3 size: 16 residues. The CDR3 DNA reads as TGTGCCAGCAGTTTACAGGGGGCAGGGAACAGGGAAAAACTGTTTTTT. This sequence encodes CASSLQGAGNREKLFF.

V is TRBV5-8 and J is TRBJ2-1; TRBD1 is a possible D gene (6 bases). The V gene's germline CDR1 is SGHTS and CDR2 YDEGEE. Deletions cut 4 bases from V and 5 bases from J, with 13 bases between. CDR3 length: 14 amino acids. In DNA form, the CDR3 reads TGTGCCAGCAGCCGACGACAGGAAGACAATGAGCAGTTCTTC. Protein sequence: CASSRRQEDNEQFF.

Only one count was recorded for this clone. The gene calls are TRBV7-9 and TRBJ2-1, with D unclear. Trimming removed 5 bases from V and 15 bases from J, with 20 bases in between. CDR3 length: 13 amino acids. Germline CDR1 and CDR2: SEHNR and FQNEAQ (reference sequence). As DNA, the CDR3 is TGTGCCAGCAGCCCAGTAACCGGGTCCTGGCTGTTCTTC. This sequence encodes CASSPVTGSWLFF.

The chain recombines TRBV28 with TRBJ2-7; D unclear. Germline V gene sequence: CDR1 MDHEN, CDR2 SYDVKM. This CDR3 has 14 amino acids. Trimming pared 5 bases from V and 4 bases from J, leaving 15 bases between. The CDR3 loop is CASSEGAGPYEQYF. DNA of the CDR3: TGTGCCAGCAGTGAAGGCGCAGGCCCTTACGAGCAGTACTTC.

The CDR3 DNA is TGTGCCAGTAGTCTGCGCGGGACTAGTGCCGAGCAGTACTTC. As protein: CASSLRGTSAEQYF. V gene TRBV19 combines with J gene TRBJ2-7, with 8 bases identical to TRBD2. J was trimmed by 6 bases and V by 5 bases; bases with no gene match: 9. The CDR3 is 14 residues long. The germline V gene has CDR1 LNHDA and CDR2 SQIVND (reference sequence).

The chain combines TRBV5-4 with TRBJ2-3; 7 bases are a match to TRBD2. Germline-derived CDR1 and CDR2 are SGHNT and YYREEE (reference sequence). CDR3 length: 16 residues. The J segment lost 5 bases and the V segment lost 2 bases, leaving 11 bases of the junction unmatched. The CDR3 loop is CASSFELGGWGDTQYF. As DNA, the CDR3 is TGTGCCAGCAGCTTTGAACTGGGAGGGTGGGGAGATACGCAGTATTTT.

This clone came up once. The V and J genes are TRBV7-9 and TRBJ2-1; 10 bases are a match to TRBD1. The CDR3 is 14 residues long. V lost 5 bases to trimming and J lost 7 bases; unmatched junction nucleotides: 5. Germline values: CDR1 SEHNR, CDR2 FQNEAQ (reference sequence). The CDR3: CASSQPGQGNEQFF. In nucleotides, the CDR3 is TGTGCCAGCAGCCAACCGGGACAGGGGAATGAGCAGTTCTTC.

The chain combines TRBV5-4 with TRBJ2-7, with a possible D match to TRBD1 (6 bases). Germline values: CDR1 SGHNT, CDR2 YYREEE (reference sequence). CDR3 length equals 12 residues. Trimming pared 5 bases from V and 13 bases from J, leaving 19 bases between. CDR3 DNA sequence: TGTGCCAGCAGAGGGGGAAGAGGGGCAGTATACTTC. Its translation: CASRGGRGAVYF.

The rearrangement links TRBV5-6 to TRBJ2-1; tentatively, D is TRBD2 (5 bases). Germline loops: CDR1 SGHDT, CDR2 YYEEEE. CDR3 size: 14 residues. V gave up 5 bases and J gave up 4 bases, with 13 bases separating them. CDR3 nucleotide sequence: TGTGCCAGCAGTTCTGGACTGGAATACAATGAGCAGTTCTTC. It specifies CASSSGLEYNEQFF.

The chain has TRBV29-1 and TRBJ2-7; D remains unclear. Between the trimmed V and J ends, which lost 4 bases and 2 bases, there was a span of 6 bases. Per the germline V gene, CDR1 is SQVTM and CDR2 is ANQGSEA. The CDR3 has 11 residues. CDR3 bases: TGCAGCGTTGTCGACACCTACGAGCAGTACTTC. Translating gives CSVVDTYEQYF.

The count of this clone is one. The rearrangement links TRBV9 to TRBJ2-7, with D perhaps TRBD2 (5 bases). The CDR3 is made up of 14 amino acids. Looked up from germline, CDR1 is SGDLS and CDR2 is YYNGEE. V was cut by 3 bases and J by 2 bases, with 12 bases left in between. DNA for the CDR3: TGTGCCAGCAGCGCCCGACTACAAACCTACGAGCAGTACTTC. Translation gives CASSARLQTYEQYF. Together with reference TRBV9 and TRBJ2-7, the CDR3 gives the full variable domain: DSGVTQTPKHLITATGQRVTLRCSPRSGDLSVYWYQQSLDQGLQFLIQYYNGEERAKGNILERFSAQQFPDLHSELNLSSLELGDSALYFCASSARLQTYEQYFGPGTRLTVT.

CDR3 amino acids: CATKTGRLAGAAGELFF. For the CDR3, the DNA is TGTGCCACTAAGACAGGGAGGCTAGCGGGAGCGGCCGGGGAGCTGTTTTTT. The rearrangement links TRBV15 to TRBJ2-2, with TRBD2 matching 10 bases. The CDR3 spans 17 residues. Germline loops: CDR1 LNHNV, CDR2 YYDKDF (reference sequence). V lost 9 bases and J lost 6; bases outside the gene matches: 16.

This sequence joins TRBV19 and TRBJ1-1; a possible D gene is TRBD1 (5 bases). This CDR3 region has 13 residues. CDR1 and CDR2 from the germline V gene are LNHDA and SQIVND (reference sequence). Trimming left V 3 bases short and J 3 bases short, with 8 bases between. The CDR3 DNA reads TGTGCCAGTAGTATCCAGGGTTACACTGAAGCTTTCTTT. Translation: CASSIQGYTEAFF.